The clone carrying this TCR beta chain showed up many times. Trimming shortened V by 6 bases and J by 2 bases, and 7 bases separated the two germline ends. From germline, CDR1 is SGHTA and CDR2 FQGNSA. This CDR3 contains 12 residues. The sample originates from a study of T cell repertoires in cytomegalovirus infection. Via MiXCR, TCRdb re-called the reads, giving one row per CDR3 protein. In the table there are more than 200,000 distinct CDR3 sequences, roughly 10% of which are singletons. The genes are TRBV7-2 and TRBJ1-2; D not resolved. The specimen sequenced was PBMCs. The TCR originated in a human donor in good health (CMV status not recorded). Some clones in this sample may be carry-over from other donors' samples. CDR3 nucleotides: TGTGCCAGCAGTACACAGAACTATGGCTACACCTTC. Its translation: CASSTQNYGYTF.